Listed here is a single T cell receptor beta chain. Antigen: not known. The CDR3 covers 14 residues. V trimming: 3 bases; J trimming: 10 bases; junction bases outside the gene matches: 4. Germline CDR1 reads SGHNT; CDR2 reads YENEEA. TCRdb keeps only in-frame clones here, not all; method: immunoSEQ multiplex PCR. The data hold tens of thousands of clones, with 88% observed a single time. Peripheral blood came from all dose cohorts at three timepoints. This specimen comes from a study of OX40 agonist ivuxolimab in advanced cancers. Turning to the study itself: A history of anti-PD-1, anti-PD-L1 or anti-CTLA-4 therapy was acceptable, and approximately 40% had some. Overall study results and limits: Among T cells, CD8+ cells averaged more expanded clones than CD4+ cells.

The starting material was CD4+ or CD8+ T cells sorted from blood, obtained in a trial of the OX40 agonist ivuxolimab. This sequence originates from an adult with an advanced solid tumor such as melanoma, head and neck, liver or kidney cancer. The genes are TRBV11-3 and TRBJ1-6, with TRBD1 matching 9 bases. The CDR3 DNA reads as TGTGCCAGCAGCTTGGGACAGGGAAAATCACCCCTCCACTTT. This translates into CASSLGQGKSPLHF.